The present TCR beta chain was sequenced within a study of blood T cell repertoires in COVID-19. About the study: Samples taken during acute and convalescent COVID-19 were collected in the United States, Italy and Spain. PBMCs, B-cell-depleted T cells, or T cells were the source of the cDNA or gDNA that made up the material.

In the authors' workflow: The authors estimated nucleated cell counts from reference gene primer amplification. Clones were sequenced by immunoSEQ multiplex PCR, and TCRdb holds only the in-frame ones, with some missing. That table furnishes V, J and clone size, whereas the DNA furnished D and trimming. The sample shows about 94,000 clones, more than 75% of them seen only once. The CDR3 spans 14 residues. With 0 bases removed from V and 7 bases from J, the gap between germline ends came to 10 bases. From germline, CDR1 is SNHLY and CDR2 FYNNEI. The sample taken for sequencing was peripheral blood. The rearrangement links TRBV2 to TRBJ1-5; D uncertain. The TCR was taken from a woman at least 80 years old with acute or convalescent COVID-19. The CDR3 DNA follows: TGTGCCAGCAGTGAAGCTACCCCGGGGCAGCCCCAGCATTTT. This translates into CASSEATPGQPQHF. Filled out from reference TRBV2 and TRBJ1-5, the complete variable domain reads EPEVTQTPSHQVTQMGQEVILRCVPISNHLYFYWYRQILGQKVEFLVSFYNNEISEKSEIFDDQFSVERPDGSNFTLKIRSTKLEDSAMYFCASSEATPGQPQHFGDGTRLSIL.